Shown below are 3 T cell receptor beta chains from a single sample sequenced in a study of Graves' ophthalmopathy and Graves' hyperthyroidism. Amplifying from RNA transcripts, the study obtained TCR beta CDR3 regions. HTBI primers served in a first-round RT-PCR, which a second-round multiplex PCR followed. MiXCR, run by TCRdb on the multiplex PCR reads, gives a single entry per CDR3 protein. This table holds some 750,000 distinct CDR3 sequences, roughly two fifths found once. Input material: peripheral blood. The receptors shown here come from an adult man with Graves' ophthalmopathy.

V usage is TRBV20-1 and J usage is TRBJ2-7; tentatively, D is TRBD1 (8 bases). CDR3 length equals 14 residues. Germline V lookup: CDR1 DFQATT, CDR2 SNEGSKA (reference sequence). Trimming shortened V by 5 bases and J by 4 bases, and 18 bases separated the two germline ends. In DNA form, the CDR3 reads TGCAGTGCTGAGGGGGGGACAGGCTCTTACGAGCAGTACTTC. It specifies CSAEGGTGSYEQYF.

This clonotype was counted at least ten times. This chain joins TRBV7-2 and TRBJ1-6, with 9 bases identical to TRBD1. The CDR3 consists of 16 residues. The V gene's germline CDR1 is SGHTA and CDR2 FQGNSA. V lost 5 bases and J lost 6; bases outside the gene matches: 8. This chain's CDR3 is CASSGDRGRGNSPLHF. The CDR3 coding sequence is TGTGCCAGCAGCGGTGACAGGGGGAGGGGTAATTCACCCCTCCACTTT.

This clonotype occurred many times. The rearrangement links TRBV29-1 to TRBJ2-7, with a possible D match to TRBD1 (6 bases). Per the germline V gene, CDR1 is SQVTM and CDR2 is ANQGSEA. This CDR3 spans 14 amino acids. Trimming took off 1 base at V and 3 bases at J, with 13 bases between the two ends. This chain's CDR3 is CSVEVTGTSYEQYF. In DNA form, the CDR3 reads TGCAGCGTTGAAGTTACCGGGACAAGCTACGAGCAGTACTTC.